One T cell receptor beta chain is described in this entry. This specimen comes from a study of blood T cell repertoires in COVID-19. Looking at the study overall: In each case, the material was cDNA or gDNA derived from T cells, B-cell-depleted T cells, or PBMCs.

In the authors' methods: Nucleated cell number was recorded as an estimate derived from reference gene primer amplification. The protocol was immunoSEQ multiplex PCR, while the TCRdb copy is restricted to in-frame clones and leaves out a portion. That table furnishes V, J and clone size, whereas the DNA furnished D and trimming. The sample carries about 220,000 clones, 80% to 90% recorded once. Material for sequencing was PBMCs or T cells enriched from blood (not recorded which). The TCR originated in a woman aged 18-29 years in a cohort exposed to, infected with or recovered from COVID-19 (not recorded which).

The CDR3 loop reads CASSQDDRGYGYTF. CDR3 sequence (DNA): TGCGCCAGCAGCCAAGATGACAGGGGGTACGGCTACACCTTC. The gene calls are TRBV4-1 and TRBJ1-2, with 9 nucleotides matching TRBD1. CDR1 and CDR2 from the germline V gene are MGHRA and YSYEKL. J was trimmed by 8 bases and V by 0 bases; bases with no gene match: 4. This CDR3 has 14 residues.